This record covers a single TCR beta chain. The antigen this receptor binds is unknown. One base away there is no much larger clone; base qualities are not given. This specimen comes from a study of blood T cell repertoires in COVID-19 (dated by TCRdb to about 2020). Looking at the study overall: The collaborator samples originated in the United States, Italy and Spain and spanned the acute and convalescent phases of COVID-19. The material from the prospective study consisted of cDNA or gDNA derived from T cells, B-cell-depleted T cells, or PBMCs. The dataset comprised deeply sampled blood TCRbeta repertoires from subjects exposed to, actively infected with, or recovered from COVID-19. The repertoires were released in a freely available public database meant as a resource for research on the immune response to SARS-CoV-2. The samples were drawn from the first 160 participants of the ongoing ImmuneRACE study and from more than 1,000 subjects provided by 6 global collaborators. Sample metadata almost always included a de-identified subject ID, COVID-19 status, age in years and sex. HLA class I and class II types, where available, came from metadata supplied by the sample provider rather than from assay-based typing. The investigation overall reported the following: How much clinical and demographic metadata was included differed by source and by participant, and the metadata was provided uncurated.

The CDR3 runs 15 amino acids, cysteine and phenylalanine included. Solely the CDR3 DNA is kept, with 45 bases framed from the first base. The germline V gene specifies SGHTA as CDR1 and FQGTGA as CDR2. Here V drops 6 bases and J drops 4 bases, and the junction holds 4 bases not matched to any gene. Participants in the prospective study were aged about 18 to 89 years, lived in 20 to 30 United States geographic areas, and enrolled through a virtual design. In the prospective study, cohorts were assigned on the basis of participant-reported clinical history obtained from a screening survey and a study questionnaire. In the prospective study, whole blood, serum and a nasopharyngeal or oropharyngeal swab were collected from each participant by mobile phlebotomists. Over a roughly two-month period, participants in the prospective study had the option of providing additional blood draws and questionnaires. Blood samples from the prospective study were shipped frozen or at room temperature prior to DNA extraction.

The immunoSEQ Assay, a bias-controlled multiplex PCR, was used to amplify TCRbeta CDR3 regions from genomic DNA. The original methods were these. Nucleated cell counts per sample were estimated from amplification of reference gene primers within the assay. To quantify the absolute abundance of each unique TCRbeta CDR3 rearrangement, sequence reads were collapsed and filtered. Productive Simpson clonality was computed per sample as the square root of Simpson's diversity index over productive rearrangements. In TCRdb, the immuneACCESS table is reduced to in-frame sequences with V and J assigned. These tables do not hold every clone; where another copy was compared, an unresolved V gene accounts for under half, and the others remain unexplained. V and J calls and clone size follow that table, whereas D and trimming were derived from the DNA. The sample yields around 280,000 clones; about 90% were counted once. Less than 2% of the sample lies in the top ten.

This sequence uses TRBV7-3 and TRBJ2-2, with 11 bases matching TRBD2. The sequencing input was PBMCs or T cells enriched from blood (not recorded which). This receptor was taken from a young woman with acute COVID-19. This receptor carries the CDR3 CASRASGRSTGELFF. At the DNA level, the sequence is TGTGCCAGCAGGGCTAGCGGGAGGAGCACCGGGGAGCTGTTTTTT.